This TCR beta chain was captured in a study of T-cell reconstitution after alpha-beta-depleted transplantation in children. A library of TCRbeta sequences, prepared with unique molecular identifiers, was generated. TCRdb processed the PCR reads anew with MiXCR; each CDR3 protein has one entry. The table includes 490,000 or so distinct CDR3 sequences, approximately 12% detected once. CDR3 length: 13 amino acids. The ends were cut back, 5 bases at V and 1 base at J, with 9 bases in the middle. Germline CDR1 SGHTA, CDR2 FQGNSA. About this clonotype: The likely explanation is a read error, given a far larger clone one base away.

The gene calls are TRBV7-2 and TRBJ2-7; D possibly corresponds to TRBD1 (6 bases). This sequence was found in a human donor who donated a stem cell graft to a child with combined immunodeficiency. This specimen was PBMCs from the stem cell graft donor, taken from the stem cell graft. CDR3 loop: CASSMTGSYEQYF. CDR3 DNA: TGTGCCAGCAGCATGACAGGTTCCTACGAGCAGTACTTC. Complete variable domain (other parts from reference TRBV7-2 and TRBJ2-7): GAGVSQSPSNKVTEKGKDVELRCDPISGHTALYWYRQSLGQGLEFLIYFQGNSAPDKSGLPSDRFSAERTGGSVSTLTIQRTQQEDSAVYLCASSMTGSYEQYFGPGTRLTVT.